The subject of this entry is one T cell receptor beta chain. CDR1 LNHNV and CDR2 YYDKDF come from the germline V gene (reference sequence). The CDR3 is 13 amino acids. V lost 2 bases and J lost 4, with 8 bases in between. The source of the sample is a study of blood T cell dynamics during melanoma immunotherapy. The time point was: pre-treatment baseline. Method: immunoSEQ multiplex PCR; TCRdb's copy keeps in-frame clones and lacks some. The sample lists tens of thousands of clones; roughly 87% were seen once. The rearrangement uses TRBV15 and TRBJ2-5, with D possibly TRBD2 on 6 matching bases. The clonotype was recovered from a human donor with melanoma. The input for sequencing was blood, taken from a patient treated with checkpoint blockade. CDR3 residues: CATSRLGGETQYF. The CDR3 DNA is TGTGCCACCAGCAGATTGGGGGGAGAGACCCAGTACTTC.